This T cell receptor (beta chain) originates from a study of blood T cell repertoires in COVID-19. Study-level information: COVID-19 samples collected from the United States, Italy and Spain covered acute and convalescent phases. T cells, B-cell-depleted T cells, or PBMCs supplied cDNA or gDNA.

V gave up 10 bases and J gave up 5 bases, with 21 bases separating them. The V gene's germline CDR1 is MNHNY and CDR2 SVGAGI (reference sequence). The CDR3 has 14 amino acids. Per the study methods: Using reference gene primer amplification, nucleated cell counts were estimated. Libraries were prepared by immunoSEQ multiplex PCR; TCRdb keeps only in-frame clonotypes and omits some of them. D and trimming come from the DNA, and the V and J calls and clone size come from that table. This sample yields 70,000 or so clones, of which around 90% are seen a single time; 1.4% to 1.5% belongs to the top ten. This TCR derives from a man in his fifties or sixties with acute or convalescent COVID-19. Sample: peripheral blood. The chain has TRBV6-6 and TRBJ2-7; D is unclear. The CDR3 sequence: CATCPRSRRDEQYF. The CDR3 DNA sequence: TGTGCCACCTGTCCAAGGTCCCGCCGGGACGAGCAGTACTTC.